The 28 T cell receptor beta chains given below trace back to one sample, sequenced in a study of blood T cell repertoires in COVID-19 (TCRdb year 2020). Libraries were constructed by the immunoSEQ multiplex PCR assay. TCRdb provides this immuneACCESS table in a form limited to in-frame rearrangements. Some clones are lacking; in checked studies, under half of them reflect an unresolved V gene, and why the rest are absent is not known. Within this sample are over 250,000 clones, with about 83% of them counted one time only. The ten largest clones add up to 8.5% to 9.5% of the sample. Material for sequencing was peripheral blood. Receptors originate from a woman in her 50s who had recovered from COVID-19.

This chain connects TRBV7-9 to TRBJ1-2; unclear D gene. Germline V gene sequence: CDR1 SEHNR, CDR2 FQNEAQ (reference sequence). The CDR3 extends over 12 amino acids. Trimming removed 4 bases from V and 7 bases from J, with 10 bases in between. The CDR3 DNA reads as TGTGCCAGCAGCTCCCTAGGTGGTGGCTACACCTTC. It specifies CASSSLGGGYTF.

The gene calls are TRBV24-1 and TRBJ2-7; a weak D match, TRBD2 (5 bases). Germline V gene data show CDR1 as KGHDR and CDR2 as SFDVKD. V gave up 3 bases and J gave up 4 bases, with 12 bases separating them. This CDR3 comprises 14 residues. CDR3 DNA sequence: TGTGCCACCAGTGATAGTGGTGAGGGATACGAGCAGTACTTC. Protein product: CATSDSGEGYEQYF.

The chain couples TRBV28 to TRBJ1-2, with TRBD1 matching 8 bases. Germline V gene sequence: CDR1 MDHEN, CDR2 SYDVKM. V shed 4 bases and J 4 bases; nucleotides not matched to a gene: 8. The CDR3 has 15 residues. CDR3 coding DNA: TGTGCCAGCAGTTCCCAAGGACAGGGTGTCTATGGCTACACCTTC. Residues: CASSSQGQGVYGYTF.

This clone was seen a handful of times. The CDR3: CASSSTNTEAFF. The CDR3 DNA follows: TGTGCCAGCTCATCTACGAACACTGAAGCTTTCTTT. The chain couples TRBV18 to TRBJ1-1; no reliable D call. Trimming took 5 bases from V and 1 from J, leaving 5 bases between them. The germline V gene has CDR1 KGHSH and CDR2 LQKENI. The CDR3 contains 12 residues.

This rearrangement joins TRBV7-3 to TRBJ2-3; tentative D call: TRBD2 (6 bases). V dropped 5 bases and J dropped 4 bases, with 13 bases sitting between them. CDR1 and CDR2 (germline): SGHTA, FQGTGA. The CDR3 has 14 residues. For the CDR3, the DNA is TGTGCCAGCAGCCCCGGACTAATGGCAGATACGCAGTATTTT. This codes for CASSPGLMADTQYF. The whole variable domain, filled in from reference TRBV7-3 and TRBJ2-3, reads GAGVSQTPSNKVTEKGKYVELRCDPISGHTALYWYRQSLGQGPEFLIYFQGTGAADDSGLPNDRFFAVRPEGSVSTLKIQRTERGDSAVYLCASSPGLMADTQYFGPGTRLTVL.

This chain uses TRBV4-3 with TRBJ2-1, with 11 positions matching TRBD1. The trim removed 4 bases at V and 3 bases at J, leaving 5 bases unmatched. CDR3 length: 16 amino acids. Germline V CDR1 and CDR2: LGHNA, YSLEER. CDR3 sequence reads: CASSPGTGGFYNEQFF. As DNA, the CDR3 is TGCGCCAGCAGCCCGGGGACAGGGGGGTTCTACAATGAGCAGTTCTTC.

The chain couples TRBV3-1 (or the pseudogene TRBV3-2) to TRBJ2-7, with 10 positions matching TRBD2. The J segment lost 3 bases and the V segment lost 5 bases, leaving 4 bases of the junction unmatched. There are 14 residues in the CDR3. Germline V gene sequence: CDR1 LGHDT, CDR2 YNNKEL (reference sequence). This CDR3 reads CASSGERGGYEQYF. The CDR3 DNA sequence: TGTGCCAGCAGCGGTGAGCGGGGGGGCTACGAGCAGTACTTC.

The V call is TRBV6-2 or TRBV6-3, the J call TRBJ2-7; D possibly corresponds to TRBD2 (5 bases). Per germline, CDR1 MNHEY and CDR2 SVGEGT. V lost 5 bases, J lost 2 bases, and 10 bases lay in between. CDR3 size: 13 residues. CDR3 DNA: TGTGCCAGCAGTGGACTGGACCCCTACGAGCAGTACTTC. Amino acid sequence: CASSGLDPYEQYF.

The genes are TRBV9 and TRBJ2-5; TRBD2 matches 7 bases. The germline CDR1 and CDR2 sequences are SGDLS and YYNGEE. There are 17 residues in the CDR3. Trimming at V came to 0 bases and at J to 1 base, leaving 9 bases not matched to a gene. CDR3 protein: CASSVDVVGGTQETQYF. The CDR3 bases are TGTGCCAGCAGCGTAGATGTTGTGGGAGGGACCCAAGAGACCCAGTACTTC. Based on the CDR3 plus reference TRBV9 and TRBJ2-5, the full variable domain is DSGVTQTPKHLITATGQRVTLRCSPRSGDLSVYWYQQSLDQGLQFLIQYYNGEERAKGNILERFSAQQFPDLHSELNLSSLELGDSALYFCASSVDVVGGTQETQYFGPGTRLLVL.

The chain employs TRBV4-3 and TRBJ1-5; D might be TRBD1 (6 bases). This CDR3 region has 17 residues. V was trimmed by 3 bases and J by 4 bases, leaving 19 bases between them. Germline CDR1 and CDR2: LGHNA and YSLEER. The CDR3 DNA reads TGCGCCAGCAGCCAGTTCCCCTCCGGGACACTTAATCAGCCCCAGCATTTT. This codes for CASSQFPSGTLNQPQHF.

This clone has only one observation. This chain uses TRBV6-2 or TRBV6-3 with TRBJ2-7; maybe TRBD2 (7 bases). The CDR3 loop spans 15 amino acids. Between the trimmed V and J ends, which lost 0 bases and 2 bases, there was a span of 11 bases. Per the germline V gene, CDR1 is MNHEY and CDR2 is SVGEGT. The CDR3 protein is CASSYSGEGAYEQYF. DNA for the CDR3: TGTGCCAGCAGTTACTCGGGGGAGGGGGCCTACGAGCAGTACTTC.

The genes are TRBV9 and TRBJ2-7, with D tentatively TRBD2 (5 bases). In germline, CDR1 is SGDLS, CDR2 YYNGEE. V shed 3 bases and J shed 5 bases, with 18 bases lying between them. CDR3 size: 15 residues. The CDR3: CASSAGYGVQNEQYF. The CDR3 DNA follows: TGTGCCAGCAGCGCAGGTTACGGGGTTCAGAACGAGCAGTACTTC. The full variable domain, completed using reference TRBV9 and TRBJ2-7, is DSGVTQTPKHLITATGQRVTLRCSPRSGDLSVYWYQQSLDQGLQFLIQYYNGEERAKGNILERFSAQQFPDLHSELNLSSLELGDSALYFCASSAGYGVQNEQYFGPGTRLTVT.

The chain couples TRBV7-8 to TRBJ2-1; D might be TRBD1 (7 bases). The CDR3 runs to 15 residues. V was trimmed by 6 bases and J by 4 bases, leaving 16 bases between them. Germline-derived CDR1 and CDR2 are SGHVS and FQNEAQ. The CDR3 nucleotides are TGTGCCAGCAGTTATACAGGGGCGGGGTACAATGAGCAGTTCTTC. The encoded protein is CASSYTGAGYNEQFF.

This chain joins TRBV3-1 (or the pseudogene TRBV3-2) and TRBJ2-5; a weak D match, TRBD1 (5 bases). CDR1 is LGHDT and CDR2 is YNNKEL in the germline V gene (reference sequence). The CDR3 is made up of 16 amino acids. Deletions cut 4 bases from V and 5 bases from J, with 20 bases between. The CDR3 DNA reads TGTGCCAGCAGCCCAACAACAGGCAACATCGGGGAGACCCAGTACTTC. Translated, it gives CASSPTTGNIGETQYF.

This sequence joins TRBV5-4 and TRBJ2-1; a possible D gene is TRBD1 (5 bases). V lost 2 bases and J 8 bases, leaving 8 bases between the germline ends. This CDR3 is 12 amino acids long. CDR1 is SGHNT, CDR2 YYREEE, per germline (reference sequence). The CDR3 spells CASSFRTHEQFF. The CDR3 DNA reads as TGTGCCAGCAGCTTTCGGACACATGAGCAGTTCTTC.

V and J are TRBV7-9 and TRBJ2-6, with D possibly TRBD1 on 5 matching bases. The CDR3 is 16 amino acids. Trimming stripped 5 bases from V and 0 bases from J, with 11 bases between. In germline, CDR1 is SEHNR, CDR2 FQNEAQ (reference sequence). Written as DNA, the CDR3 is TGTGCCAGCAGCCGACAGTACTACTCTGGGGCCAACGTCCTGACTTTC. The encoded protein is CASSRQYYSGANVLTF. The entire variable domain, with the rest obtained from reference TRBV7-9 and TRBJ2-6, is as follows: DTGVSQNPRHKITKRGQNVTFRCDPISEHNRLYWYRQTLGQGPEFLTYFQNEAQLEKSRLLSDRFSAERPKGSFSTLEIQRTEQGDSAMYLCASSRQYYSGANVLTFGAGSRLTVL.

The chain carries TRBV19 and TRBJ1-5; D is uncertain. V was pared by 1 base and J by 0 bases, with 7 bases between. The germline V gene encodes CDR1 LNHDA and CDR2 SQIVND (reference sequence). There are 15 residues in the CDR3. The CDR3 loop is CASSIVSVSNQPQHF. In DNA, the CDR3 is TGTGCCAGTAGTATAGTGTCAGTTAGCAATCAGCCCCAGCATTTT.

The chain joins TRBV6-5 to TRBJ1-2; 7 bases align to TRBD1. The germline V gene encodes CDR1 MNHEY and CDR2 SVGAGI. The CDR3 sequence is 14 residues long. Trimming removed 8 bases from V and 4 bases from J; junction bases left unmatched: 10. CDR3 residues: CASATQGQSYGYTF. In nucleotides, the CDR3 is TGTGCCAGCGCGACGCAGGGACAGAGCTATGGCTACACCTTC.

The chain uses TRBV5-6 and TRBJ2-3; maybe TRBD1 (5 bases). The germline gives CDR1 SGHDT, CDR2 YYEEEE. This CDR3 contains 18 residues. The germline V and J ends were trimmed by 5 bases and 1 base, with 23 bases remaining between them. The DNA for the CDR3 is TGTGCCAGCAGTCCCTCGCAGTTGGGGCTGTGGGGCACAGATACGCAGTATTTT. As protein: CASSPSQLGLWGTDTQYF.

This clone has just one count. CDR3 bases: TGTGCCAGCAGCGGCGGCGCGGGGGCAGTCACTGAAGCTTTCTTT. Its translation is CASSGGAGAVTEAFF. The chain is built from TRBV7-8 and TRBJ1-1; D is possibly TRBD1 (6 bases). The germline V and J ends were trimmed by 5 bases and 4 bases, with 17 bases remaining between them. The CDR3 extends over 15 amino acids. Germline V gene data show CDR1 as SGHVS and CDR2 as FQNEAQ. The variable domain in full, completed from reference TRBV7-8 and TRBJ1-1, reads GAGVSQSPRYKVAKRGQDVALRCDPISGHVSLFWYQQALGQGPEFLTYFQNEAQLDKSGLPSDRFFAERPEGSVSTLKIQRTQQEDSAVYLCASSGGAGAVTEAFFGQGTRLTVV.

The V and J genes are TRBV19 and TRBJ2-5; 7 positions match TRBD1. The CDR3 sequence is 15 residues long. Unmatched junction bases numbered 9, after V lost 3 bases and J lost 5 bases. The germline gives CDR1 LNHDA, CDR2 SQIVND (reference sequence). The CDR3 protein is CASSIDPGTEETQYF. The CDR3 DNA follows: TGTGCCAGTAGTATCGACCCTGGGACAGAGGAGACCCAGTACTTC.

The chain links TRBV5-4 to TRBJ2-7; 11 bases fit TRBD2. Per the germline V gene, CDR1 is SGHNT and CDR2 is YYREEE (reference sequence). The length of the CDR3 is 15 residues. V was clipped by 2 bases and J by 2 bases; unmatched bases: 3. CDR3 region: CASSFGTSGTYEQYF. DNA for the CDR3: TGTGCCAGCAGCTTCGGGACTAGCGGTACCTACGAGCAGTACTTC. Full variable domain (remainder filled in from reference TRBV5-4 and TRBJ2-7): ETGVTQSPTHLIKTRGQQVTLRCSSQSGHNTVSWYQQALGQGPQFIFQYYREEENGRGNFPPRFSGLQFPNYSSELNVNALELDDSALYLCASSFGTSGTYEQYFGPGTRLTVT.

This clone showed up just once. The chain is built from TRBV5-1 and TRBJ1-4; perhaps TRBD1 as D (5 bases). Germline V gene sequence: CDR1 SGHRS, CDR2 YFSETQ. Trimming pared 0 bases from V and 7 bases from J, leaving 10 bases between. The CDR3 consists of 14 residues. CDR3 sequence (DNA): TGCGCCAGCAGCTTGGAAGGGACTGGTGAAAAACTGTTTTTT. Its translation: CASSLEGTGEKLFF.

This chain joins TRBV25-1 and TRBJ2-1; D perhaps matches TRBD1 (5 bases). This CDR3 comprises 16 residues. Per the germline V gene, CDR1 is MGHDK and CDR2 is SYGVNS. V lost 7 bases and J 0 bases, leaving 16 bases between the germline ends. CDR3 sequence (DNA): TGTGCCAGCACTGGACAAAGCGCTAACTCCTACAATGAGCAGTTCTTC. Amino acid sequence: CASTGQSANSYNEQFF.

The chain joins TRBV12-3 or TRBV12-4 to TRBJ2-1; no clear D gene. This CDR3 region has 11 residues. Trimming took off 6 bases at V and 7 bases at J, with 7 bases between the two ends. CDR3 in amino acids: CASRRENEQFF. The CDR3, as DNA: TGTGCCAGCAGGAGAGAGAATGAGCAGTTCTTC.

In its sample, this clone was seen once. The CDR3 coding sequence is TGCAGTTCGGGGAGCGGGAGGGCATACAATGAGCAGTTCTTC. It specifies CSSGSGRAYNEQFF. This sequence joins TRBV29-1 and TRBJ2-1, with 10 bases identical to TRBD2. The length of the CDR3 is 14 residues. Germline V gene lookup returns CDR1 SQVTM and CDR2 ANQGSEA.

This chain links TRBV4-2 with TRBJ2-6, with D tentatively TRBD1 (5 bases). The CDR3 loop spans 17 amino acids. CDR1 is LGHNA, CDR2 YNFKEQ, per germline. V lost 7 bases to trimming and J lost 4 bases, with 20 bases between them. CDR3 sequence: CASTFYFGAPGANVLTF. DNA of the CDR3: TGTGCCAGCACTTTCTACTTTGGGGCGCCGGGGGCCAACGTCCTGACTTTC.

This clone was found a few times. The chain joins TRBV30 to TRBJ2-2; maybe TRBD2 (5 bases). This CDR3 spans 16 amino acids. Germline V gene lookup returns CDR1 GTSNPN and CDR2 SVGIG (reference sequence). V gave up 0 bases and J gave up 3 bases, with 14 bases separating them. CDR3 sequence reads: CAWSVRVGGHTGELFF. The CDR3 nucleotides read TGTGCCTGGAGTGTAAGGGTAGGAGGACACACCGGGGAGCTGTTTTTT.